Included here is one TCR beta chain sequence, with context. Its antigen remains unknown. This record belongs to a study of CD8 T cells in ankylosing spondylitis. The study's findings and limits: Several highly homologous variants made up a TCR beta motif, and this motif appeared characteristic of ankylosing spondylitis blood.

TCRdb ran MiXCR on the 5' RACE reads and lists one entry per CDR3 protein. Here the sample spans approximately 400,000 distinct CDR3 sequences, 15% to 20% being singletons. The CDR3 runs to 14 residues. Germline lookup yields CDR1 DFQATT and CDR2 SNEGSKA (reference sequence). The ends were cut back, 4 bases at V and 0 bases at J, with 12 bases in the middle. This TCR was recovered from a male donor with ankylosing spondylitis. Sequenced input: blood, either unsorted or a sorted T cell fraction (not recorded which). The chain employs TRBV20-1 and TRBJ1-2; D might be TRBD1 (5 bases). The CDR3 loop is CSATRQTANYGYTF. DNA for the CDR3: TGCAGTGCTACCCGACAGACCGCTAACTATGGCTACACCTTC.